Below are 5 T cell receptor beta chains sequenced from a single sample in a study of blood T cell repertoires in COVID-19. Generated by immunoSEQ multiplex PCR, the TCRdb table keeps only in-frame clones and is missing some. The sample consists of roughly 80,000 clones, around 82% of them appearing once. Sequencing was performed on peripheral blood. The receptor set was obtained from a human donor in a cohort sampled during active COVID-19.

This clone appeared once. V and J are TRBV6-2 or TRBV6-3 and TRBJ1-1, with a tentative D call TRBD1 (6 bases). V dropped 4 bases and J dropped 0 bases, with 15 bases sitting between them. Looked up from germline, CDR1 is MNHEY and CDR2 is SVGEGT. This CDR3 spans 16 amino acids. CDR3 sequence (DNA): TGTGCCAGCAGTTTTTCTTATGGGGGCATGAACACTGAAGCTTTCTTT. It yields the protein CASSFSYGGMNTEAFF.

The chain has TRBV5-4 and TRBJ2-1; 9 nucleotides match TRBD2. J was trimmed by 8 bases and V by 4 bases; bases with no gene match: 10. The CDR3 extends over 15 amino acids. The germline V gene encodes CDR1 SGHNT and CDR2 YYREEE (reference sequence). The CDR3 DNA sequence: TGTGCCAGCAGCCCGAGGGCTAGCGGGGTTTATGAGCAGTTCTTC. Amino acids: CASSPRASGVYEQFF.

The chain couples TRBV19 to TRBJ1-1; possible D gene TRBD1, 5 bases. The CDR3 has 13 residues. Germline values: CDR1 LNHDA, CDR2 SQIVND (reference sequence). V was pared by 7 bases and J by 3 bases, with 12 bases between. This CDR3 is CASTLGGDTEAFF. DNA for the CDR3: TGTGCCAGTACTCTGGGGGGGGACACTGAAGCTTTCTTT.

The rearrangement uses TRBV4-2 and TRBJ1-2; 9 bases are shared with TRBD1. The CDR3 spans 14 residues. The germline CDR1 and CDR2 sequences are LGHNA and YNFKEQ. The V segment lost 2 bases and the J segment 4 bases; nucleotides outside the gene matches: 2. CDR3 bases: TGTGCCAGCAGCCAAACAGGGGGCCCCTATGGCTACACCTTC. Amino acids: CASSQTGGPYGYTF.

The J gene is TRBJ1-4, the V gene TRBV6-5; 8 bases map to TRBD1. The trim removed 6 bases at V and 8 bases at J, leaving 8 bases unmatched. This CDR3 region has 14 residues. Germline V gives CDR1 MNHEY, CDR2 SVGAGI. The DNA for the CDR3 is TGTGCCAGCAGCTGGACAGGGTTTGACGAAAAACTGTTTTTT. This codes for CASSWTGFDEKLFF.